A single sample is the source of the 8 T cell receptor beta chains below, sequenced in a study of cytomegalovirus exposure and HLA in healthy donors. Vbeta (60) and Jbeta (13) primers were used in the PCR. Generated by immunoSEQ multiplex PCR, the TCRdb table keeps only in-frame clones and is missing some. The data hold 160,000 or so clones, with around 80% observed a single time. Material for sequencing was PBMCs. Receptor source: a woman aged 35 to 49 in good health and CMV-seronegative.

The chain links TRBV6-1 to TRBJ2-1; D ambiguous. Trimming took 0 bases from V and 9 from J, leaving 9 bases between them. This CDR3 is built from 13 residues. The germline gives CDR1 MNHNS, CDR2 SASEGT. In DNA form, the CDR3 reads TGTGCCAGCAGTGAAGCTTATCGCAGTGAGCAGTTCTTC. This encodes CASSEAYRSEQFF.

The chain has TRBV7-9 and TRBJ2-7, with 8 positions matching TRBD1. CDR3 length equals 16 residues. Germline V gene lookup returns CDR1 SEHNR and CDR2 FQNEAQ (reference sequence). The junction had 11 bases not matched to a gene; V was cut back by 5 bases and J by 2 bases. The CDR3 bases are TGTGCCAGCAGCGTGAACCCTCAGGGGGCCGCCTACGAGCAGTACTTC. It is translated as CASSVNPQGAAYEQYF.

Only one count was recorded for this clone. This chain connects TRBV27 to TRBJ1-5, with 10 nucleotides matching TRBD1. This CDR3 comprises 16 residues. Germline CDR1 is MNHEY and CDR2 is SMNVEV (reference sequence). V lost 3 bases to trimming and J lost 2 bases; unmatched junction nucleotides: 4. This CDR3 is CASSFKGTGGNQPQHF. The DNA for the CDR3 is TGTGCCAGCAGTTTTAAAGGGACAGGGGGCAATCAGCCCCAGCATTTT.

This chain links TRBV19 with TRBJ1-5; TRBD1 aligns across 10 bases. Looked up from germline, CDR1 is LNHDA and CDR2 is SQIVND (reference sequence). The junction had 6 bases not matched to a gene; V was cut back by 1 base and J by 3 bases. The CDR3 covers 17 residues. Here the CDR3 DNA reads TGTGCCAGTAGTATAGGTCGGGACAGGGGAAACAATCAGCCCCAGCATTTT. Protein: CASSIGRDRGNNQPQHF.

In regard to this clone: Germline is not matched at one junction end, which may reflect a read error. The CDR3, as DNA: TGTGCTAGCAGCTTAGCAGAGGGCCAGCGGGAAGAGCAGTTCTTC. The encoded protein is CASSLAEGQREEQFF. V and J are TRBV7-7 and TRBJ2-1; 7 bases match TRBD2. Germline assignment: CDR1 SSHAT and CDR2 FNYEAQ (reference sequence). The CDR3 sequence is 15 residues long.

The chain uses TRBV9 and TRBJ2-3, with TRBD1 matching 9 bases. The V gene end was trimmed by 2 bases and the J gene end by 3 bases; junction bases not matched to a gene: 4. The CDR3 totals 15 residues. Germline V gives CDR1 SGDLS, CDR2 YYNGEE. CDR3 DNA sequence: TGTGCCAGCAGCGTGACAGGGGGGAGGACAGATACGCAGTATTTT. Encoded protein: CASSVTGGRTDTQYF.

A word on this clone: Within the sample, other DNA sequences also encode this same CDR3. This rearrangement joins TRBV28 to TRBJ2-5; tentative D call: TRBD1 (6 bases). The germline V and J ends were trimmed by 6 bases and 4 bases, with 6 bases remaining between them. The CDR3 spans 11 residues. Germline loops: CDR1 MDHEN, CDR2 SYDVKM. This CDR3 is CASRGGETQYF. CDR3 nucleotides: TGTGCCAGCAGAGGGGGAGAGACCCAGTACTTC. The full variable domain, rest sourced from reference TRBV28 and TRBJ2-5, is DVKVTQSSRYLVKRTGEKVFLECVQDMDHENMFWYRQDPGLGLRLIYFSYDVKMKEKGDIPEGYSVSREKKERFSLILESASTNQTSMYLCASRGGETQYFGPGTRLLVL.

The chain has TRBV9 and TRBJ2-1; TRBD2 agrees at 12 bases. Germline values: CDR1 SGDLS, CDR2 YYNGEE. CDR3 length: 18 amino acids. Trimming at V came to 4 bases and at J to 0 bases, leaving 8 bases not matched to a gene. The CDR3 sequence is CASSPYPTSGSSYNEQFF. CDR3 in DNA: TGTGCCAGCAGCCCCTACCCGACTAGCGGGAGCTCCTACAATGAGCAGTTCTTC.